Listed below are T cell receptor beta chains from one sample, sequenced in a study of blood T cell repertoires in COVID-19. Using immunoSEQ multiplex PCR, the repertoire was profiled, and TCRdb retains in-frame clones only, with some absent. The sample includes approximately 76,000 clones, roughly nine tenths of them seen just once. Sample: peripheral blood. These receptors were taken from a man aged 25 to 40 with acute or convalescent COVID-19. The CDR3 runs from the conserved cysteine through the conserved F or W. A D gene is named only where the DNA matches it firmly. Rows give clone size only sometimes, using once, few, many, or a class for an expanded clone.

j_call d_call v_call clone_size cdr3_nt cdr3_aa
TRBJ1-3 - TRBV9 - TGTGCCAGCAGCCTTCGACCGGGGGGTGGAAACACCATATATTTT CASSLRPGGGNTIYF
TRBJ1-6 - TRBV9 - TGTGCCAGCAGCGTAGAGGGGACACGGAATTCACCCCTCCACTTT CASSVEGTRNSPLHF
TRBJ1-1 - TRBV11-2 - TGTGCCAGCAGCTCCAGGTCGGGGATGAACACTGAAGCTTTCTTT CASSSRSGMNTEAFF
TRBJ2-3 TRBD2 TRBV10-1 - TGCGCCAGCAGTGACAGGGAGGGGATTACGCAGTATTTT CASSDREGITQYF
TRBJ2-2 - TRBV4-3 - TGCGCCAGCAGCACCGAATCGTCAACTAGCACCGGGGAGCTGTTTTTT CASSTESSTSTGELFF
TRBJ2-3 TRBD2 TRBV15 once TGTGCCACCAGCAGGCTAGTGCTAGCGGGGGGGATGGATACGCAGTATTTT CATSRLVLAGGMDTQYF
TRBJ1-4 - TRBV5-1 once TGCGCCAGCAGCTTTCAAGGGGATGAAAAACTGTTTTTT CASSFQGDEKLFF
TRBJ1-1 - TRBV7-8 - TGTGCCAGCAGCTCAGGGCCGGGGGACACTGAAGCTTTCTTT CASSSGPGDTEAFF
TRBJ1-4 - TRBV18 - TGTGCCAGCTCACCACGGACAGCCCGAAATGAAAAACTGTTTTTT CASSPRTARNEKLFF
TRBJ2-7 TRBD1 TRBV5-6 - TGTGCCAGCAGCACCAGACCACAGGGGTACTCCTACGAGCAGTACTTC CASSTRPQGYSYEQYF
TRBJ2-1 - TRBV5-6 once TGTGCCAGCAGCTTGGGGACTGGGCTTCTCTTGTTCTTC CASSLGTGLLLFF
TRBJ1-5 - TRBV6-5 - TGTGCCAGCATGAACTCTGGGGGAGGTCAGCCCCAGCATTTT CASMNSGGGQPQHF
TRBJ2-1 TRBD2 TRBV7-9 once TGTGCCAGCAGCTGGACTAGCGGCAATGAGCAGTTCTTC CASSWTSGNEQFF
TRBJ2-7 TRBD1 TRBV10-1 - TGCGCCAGCATTATGGACAGGGACTCCTACGAGCAGTACTTC CASIMDRDSYEQYF
TRBJ2-1 TRBD1 TRBV24-1 - TGTGCCACCAGCTCGGGACAGATATACAATGAGCAGTTCTTC CATSSGQIYNEQFF
TRBJ2-3 TRBD2 TRBV5-1 - TGCGCCAGCAGCTTGGCCAGTTGGCGGGAGGGTACAGATACGCAGTATTTT CASSLASWREGTDTQYF
TRBJ2-1 - TRBV10-3 - TGTGCCATCAGTGACCGGGGTACCGTTGGTGATGAGCAGTTCTTC CAISDRGTVGDEQFF
TRBJ1-5 TRBD1 TRBV6-5 - TGTGCCAGCCGGGGACAGGTTAACAATCAGCCCCAGCATTTT CASRGQVNNQPQHF
TRBJ2-1 TRBD2 TRBV9 - TGTGCCAGCAGCGTGGGGACTAGCGGCTCTTACAATGAGCAGTTCTTC CASSVGTSGSYNEQFF
TRBJ1-3 - TRBV30 - TGTGCCTGGAGTTCCGGGGGAATCTCTGGAAACACCATATATTTT CAWSSGGISGNTIYF
TRBJ2-6 TRBD1 TRBV10-3 - TGTGCCATCAGTGAACCCTACGGACAGGTCCGCTCTGGGGCCAACGTCCTGACTTTC CAISEPYGQVRSGANVLTF
TRBJ2-1 - TRBV7-3 - TGTGCCAGCAGCCCCCAGGGTCTCAATGAGCAGTTCTTC CASSPQGLNEQFF
TRBJ1-1 - TRBV10-1 few TGCGCCAGCAGTGCCCGGGGAGGGACTGAAGCTTTCTTT CASSARGGTEAFF
TRBJ2-6 - TRBV28 - TGTGCCAGCAGTTTATGGGGCATGGGGGCCAACGTCCTGACTTTC CASSLWGMGANVLTF
TRBJ2-4 TRBD2 TRBV5-6 - TGTGCCAGCAGCTTGGTCGGGTTGGGCGGGAGCGTGACCAAAAACATTCAGTACTTC CASSLVGLGGSVTKNIQYF
TRBJ1-2 TRBD1 TRBV29-1 - TGCAGCGCCGAATACTCCCGGGACAGGGGGCGCGGCTATGGCTACACCTTC CSAEYSRDRGRGYGYTF
TRBJ1-2 - TRBV9 - TGTGCCAGCAGCGAACAGGAGGGATATGGCTACACCTTC CASSEQEGYGYTF
TRBJ2-7 - TRBV7-2 - TGTGCCAGCAGCTTTTTTGGCGGCGAGCAGTACTTC CASSFFGGEQYF
TRBJ1-3 - TRBV6-5 - TGTGCCAGCAGCACCGGACACTCTGGAAACACCATATATTTT CASSTGHSGNTIYF
TRBJ2-7 - TRBV14 - TGTGCCAGCAGCCAGACAGGACAGAAGGGGACCTACGAGCAGTACTTC CASSQTGQKGTYEQYF
TRBJ1-1 - TRBV6-5 - TGTGCCAGCAGTTACTCTCGGAACACTGAAGCTTTCTTT CASSYSRNTEAFF
TRBJ1-2 - TRBV15 - TGTGCCACCAGCAGAGGGTTCGGGACCAAGGCGGGGGGCTACACCTTC CATSRGFGTKAGGYTF
TRBJ2-7 TRBD2 TRBV28 once TGTGCCAGCAGCCCTTGGGGAGGACTAGCGGGAGGGGAGCAGTACTTC CASSPWGGLAGGEQYF
TRBJ2-1 TRBD2 TRBV5-1 - TGCGCCAGCAGCTTTAGCGGGAGGGCCAGGAATGAGCAGTTCTTC CASSFSGRARNEQFF